These T cell receptor beta chains were read from a single sample in a study of CD8+ T cells in alopecia areata. Profiled with immunoSEQ multiplex PCR; TCRdb holds only in-frame clones, not every one. The data show 30,000 to 40,000 clones, more than 50% seen once. The sequencing input was CD4+ Tregs sorted from blood. The receptors stem from a human donor with alopecia areata. CDR3s include the opening cysteine and the closing phenylalanine or tryptophan. A D gene is named only where the DNA matches it firmly. Only some rows state a clone size, as once, few, many or a class for expanded clones.

len: 14
abundance: NA
v_gene: TRBV11-2
j_gene: TRBJ1-1
d_gene: TRBD1
CDR3nt: TGTGCCAGCAGTTTCACCGACAGGGGGACTGAAGCTTTCTTT
CDR3aa: CASSFTDRGTEAFF

len: 15
abundance: few
v_gene: TRBV29-1
j_gene: TRBJ2-6
d_gene: NA
CDR3nt: TGCAGCACCATGACGGGGCTCGCTGGGGCCAACGTCCTGACTTTC
CDR3aa: CSTMTGLAGANVLTF

len: 14
abundance: NA
v_gene: TRBV28
j_gene: TRBJ1-2
d_gene: NA
CDR3nt: TGTGCCAGCCGGGACCAGGGGCGCAACTATGGCTACACCTTC
CDR3aa: CASRDQGRNYGYTF

len: 15
abundance: few
v_gene: TRBV27
j_gene: TRBJ2-7
d_gene: NA
CDR3nt: TGTGCCAGCAGTTTACTTCCGGGACCCACCTACGAGCAGTACTTC
CDR3aa: CASSLLPGPTYEQYF

len: 15
abundance: few
v_gene: TRBV7-2
j_gene: TRBJ2-3
d_gene: TRBD2
CDR3nt: TGTGCCAGCAGCTTAGGGCGGGAGTCGGTAAATACGCAGTATTTT
CDR3aa: CASSLGRESVNTQYF

len: 11
abundance: few
v_gene: TRBV7-2
j_gene: TRBJ2-1
d_gene: NA
CDR3nt: TGTGCCAGCAGCTCCCAGGGTGAGCAGTTCTTC
CDR3aa: CASSSQGEQFF

len: 15
abundance: NA
v_gene: TRBV5-1
j_gene: TRBJ1-1
d_gene: NA
CDR3nt: TGCGCCAGCAGCTTGGCCGGGACTCTGAACACTGAAGCTTTCTTT
CDR3aa: CASSLAGTLNTEAFF

len: 14
abundance: NA
v_gene: TRBV5-1
j_gene: TRBJ1-1
d_gene: TRBD1
CDR3nt: TGCGCCAGCAGCCACGGACAGGGGTGGGCTGAAGCTTTCTTT
CDR3aa: CASSHGQGWAEAFF

len: 14
abundance: NA
v_gene: TRBV9
j_gene: TRBJ2-7
d_gene: NA
CDR3nt: TGTGCCAGCAGCGTAGGGGCCCCTAGGTACGAGCAGTACTTC
CDR3aa: CASSVGAPRYEQYF

len: 15
abundance: NA
v_gene: TRBV7-9
j_gene: TRBJ2-2
d_gene: NA
CDR3nt: TGTGCCAGCAGACACTGGACTTCTAACACCGGGGAGCTGTTTTTT
CDR3aa: CASRHWTSNTGELFF

len: 13
abundance: NA
v_gene: TRBV19
j_gene: TRBJ1-5
d_gene: NA
CDR3nt: TGTGCCAGTAGTAAGGGTTTGTGGCAGCCCCAGCATTTT
CDR3aa: CASSKGLWQPQHF

len: 12
abundance: few
v_gene: TRBV28
j_gene: TRBJ2-3
d_gene: NA
CDR3nt: TGTGCCAGCAGTTTATCGTCGAATACGCAGTATTTT
CDR3aa: CASSLSSNTQYF

len: 15
abundance: NA
v_gene: TRBV6-5
j_gene: TRBJ2-3
d_gene: NA
CDR3nt: TGTGCCAGCAGTAACACCCTGACCGGTAGCGGTACGCAGTATTTT
CDR3aa: CASSNTLTGSGTQYF

len: 15
abundance: NA
v_gene: TRBV7-2
j_gene: TRBJ2-3
d_gene: NA
CDR3nt: TGTGCCAGCAGCTTACGACAGGGACTCACAGATACGCAGTATTTT
CDR3aa: CASSLRQGLTDTQYF

len: 14
abundance: NA
v_gene: TRBV28
j_gene: TRBJ2-7
d_gene: TRBD2
CDR3nt: TGTGCCAGCAGTGGACTAGCGGGAGTTCACGAGCAGTACTTC
CDR3aa: CASSGLAGVHEQYF

len: 14
abundance: NA
v_gene: TRBV5-1
j_gene: TRBJ2-7
d_gene: NA
CDR3nt: TGCGCCAGCAGCTTCTCCAGCGGAGTATACGAGCAGTACTTC
CDR3aa: CASSFSSGVYEQYF